This TCR beta chain was retrieved from a study of cytomegalovirus exposure and HLA in healthy donors. Study findings and constraints: Most of the TCR beta V segments (in an earlier analysis) were productive either about 87% or about 30% of the time.

V shed 3 bases, J shed 2 bases, and the junction held 5 bases outside the gene matches. This CDR3 is built from 15 residues. CDR1 SGDLS and CDR2 YYNGEE come from the germline V gene. The PCR made use of 60 Vbeta and 13 Jbeta primers. Sequencing used immunoSEQ multiplex PCR; TCRdb keeps in-frame clones, though not all of them. The sample shows under 170,000 clones, about three fifths of them seen only once. Comment on this clone: Its antigen is not identified.

The gene calls are TRBV9 and TRBJ2-3; the match to TRBD2 covers 8 bases. The sequencing input was PBMCs. The receptor was derived from a woman aged 55-70 years in good health and CMV-seropositive. The CDR3: CASSDGTRITDTQYF. CDR3 nucleotides: TGTGCCAGCAGCGATGGGACTAGGATCACAGATACGCAGTATTTT. The variable domain in full, completed from reference TRBV9 and TRBJ2-3, reads DSGVTQTPKHLITATGQRVTLRCSPRSGDLSVYWYQQSLDQGLQFLIQYYNGEERAKGNILERFSAQQFPDLHSELNLSSLELGDSALYFCASSDGTRITDTQYFGPGTRLTVL.